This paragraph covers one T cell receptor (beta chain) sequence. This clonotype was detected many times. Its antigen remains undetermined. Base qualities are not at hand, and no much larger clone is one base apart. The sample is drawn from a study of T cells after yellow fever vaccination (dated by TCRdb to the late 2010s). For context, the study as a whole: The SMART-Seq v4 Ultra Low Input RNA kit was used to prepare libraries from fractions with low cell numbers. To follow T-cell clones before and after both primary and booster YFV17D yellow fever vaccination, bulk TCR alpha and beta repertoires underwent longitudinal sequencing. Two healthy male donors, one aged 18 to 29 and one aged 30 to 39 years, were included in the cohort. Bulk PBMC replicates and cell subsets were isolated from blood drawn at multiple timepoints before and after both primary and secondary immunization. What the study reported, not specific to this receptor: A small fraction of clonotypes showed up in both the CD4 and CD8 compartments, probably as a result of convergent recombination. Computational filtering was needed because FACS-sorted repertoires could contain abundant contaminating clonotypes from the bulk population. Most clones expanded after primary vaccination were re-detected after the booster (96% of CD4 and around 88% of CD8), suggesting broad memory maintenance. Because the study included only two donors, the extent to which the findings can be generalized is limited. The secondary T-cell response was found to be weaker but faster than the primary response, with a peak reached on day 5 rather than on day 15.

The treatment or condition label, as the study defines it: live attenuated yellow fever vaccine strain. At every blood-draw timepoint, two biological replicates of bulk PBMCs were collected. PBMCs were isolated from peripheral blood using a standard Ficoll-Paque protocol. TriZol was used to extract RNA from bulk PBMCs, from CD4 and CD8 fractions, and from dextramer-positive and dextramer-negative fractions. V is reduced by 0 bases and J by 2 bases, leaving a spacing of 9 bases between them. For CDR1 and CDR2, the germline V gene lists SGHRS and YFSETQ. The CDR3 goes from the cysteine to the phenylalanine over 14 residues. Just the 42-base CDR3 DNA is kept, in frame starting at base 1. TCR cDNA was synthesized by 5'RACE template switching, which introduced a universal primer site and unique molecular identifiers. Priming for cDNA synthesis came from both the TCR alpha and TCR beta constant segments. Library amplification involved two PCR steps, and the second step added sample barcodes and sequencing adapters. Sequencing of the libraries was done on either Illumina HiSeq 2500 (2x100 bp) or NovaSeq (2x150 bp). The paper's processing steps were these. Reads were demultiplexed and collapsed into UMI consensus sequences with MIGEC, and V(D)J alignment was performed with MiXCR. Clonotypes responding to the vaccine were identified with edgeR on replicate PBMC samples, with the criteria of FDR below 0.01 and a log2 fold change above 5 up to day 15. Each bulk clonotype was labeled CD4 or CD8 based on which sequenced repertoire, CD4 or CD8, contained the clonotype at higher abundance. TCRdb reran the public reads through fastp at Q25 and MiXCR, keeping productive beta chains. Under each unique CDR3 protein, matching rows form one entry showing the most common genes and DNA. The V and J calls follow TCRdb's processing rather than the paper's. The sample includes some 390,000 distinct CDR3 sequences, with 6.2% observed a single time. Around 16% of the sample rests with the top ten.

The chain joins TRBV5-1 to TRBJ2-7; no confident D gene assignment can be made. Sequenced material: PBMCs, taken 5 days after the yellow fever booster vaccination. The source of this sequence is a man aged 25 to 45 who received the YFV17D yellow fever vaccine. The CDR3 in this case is CASSLAVPTYEQYF. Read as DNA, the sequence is TGCGCCAGCAGCTTGGCCGTACCAACCTACGAGCAGTACTTC.